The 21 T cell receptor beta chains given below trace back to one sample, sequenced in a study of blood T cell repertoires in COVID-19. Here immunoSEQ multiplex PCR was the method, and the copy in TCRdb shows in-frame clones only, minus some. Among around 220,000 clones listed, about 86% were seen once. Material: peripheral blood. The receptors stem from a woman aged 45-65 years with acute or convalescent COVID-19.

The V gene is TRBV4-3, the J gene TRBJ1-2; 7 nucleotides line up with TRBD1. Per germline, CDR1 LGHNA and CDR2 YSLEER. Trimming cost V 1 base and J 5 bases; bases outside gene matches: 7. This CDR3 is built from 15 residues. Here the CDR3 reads CASSQVPGGTYGYTF. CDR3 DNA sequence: TGCGCCAGCAGCCAAGTGCCAGGGGGGACTTATGGCTACACCTTC.

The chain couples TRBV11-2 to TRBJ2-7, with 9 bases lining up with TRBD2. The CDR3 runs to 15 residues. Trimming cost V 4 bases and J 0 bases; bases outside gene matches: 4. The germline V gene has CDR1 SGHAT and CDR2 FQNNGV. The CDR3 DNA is TGTGCCAGCAGCTCTGGACTAGCGTTCTCCTACGAGCAGTACTTC. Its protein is CASSSGLAFSYEQYF.

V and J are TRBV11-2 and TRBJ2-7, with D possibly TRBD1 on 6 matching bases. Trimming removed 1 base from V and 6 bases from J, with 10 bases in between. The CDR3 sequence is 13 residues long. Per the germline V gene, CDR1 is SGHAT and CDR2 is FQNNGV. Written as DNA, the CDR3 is TGTGCCAGCAGCTTAGCACAGGGTCCCGAGCAGTACTTC. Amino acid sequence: CASSLAQGPEQYF.

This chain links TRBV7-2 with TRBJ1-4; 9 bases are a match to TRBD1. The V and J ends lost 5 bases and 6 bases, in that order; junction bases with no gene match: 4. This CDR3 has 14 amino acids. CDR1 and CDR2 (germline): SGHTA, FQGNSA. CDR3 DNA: TGTGCCAGCAGCAAGGACAGGGGAGATGAAAAACTGTTTTTT. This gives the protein CASSKDRGDEKLFF.

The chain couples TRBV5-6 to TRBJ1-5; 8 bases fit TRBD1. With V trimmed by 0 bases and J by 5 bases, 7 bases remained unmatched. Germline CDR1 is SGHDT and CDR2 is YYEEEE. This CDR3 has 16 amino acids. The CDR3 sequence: CASSLGGQGAYQPQHF. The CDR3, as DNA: TGTGCCAGCAGCTTGGGTGGTCAGGGGGCCTATCAGCCCCAGCATTTT.

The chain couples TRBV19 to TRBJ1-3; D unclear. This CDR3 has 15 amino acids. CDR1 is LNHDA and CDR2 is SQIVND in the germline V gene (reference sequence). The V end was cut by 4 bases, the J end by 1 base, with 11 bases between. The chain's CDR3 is CASSTSYDSGNTIYF. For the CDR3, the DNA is TGTGCCAGTAGTACATCCTACGATTCTGGAAACACCATATATTTT.

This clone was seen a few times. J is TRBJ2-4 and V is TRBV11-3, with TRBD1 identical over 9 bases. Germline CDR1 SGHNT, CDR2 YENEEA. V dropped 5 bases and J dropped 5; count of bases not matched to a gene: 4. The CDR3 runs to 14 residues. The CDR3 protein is CASSLRQGENIQYF. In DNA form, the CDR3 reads TGTGCCAGCAGCCTAAGACAGGGGGAAAACATTCAGTACTTC. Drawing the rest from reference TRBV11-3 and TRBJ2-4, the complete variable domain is EAGVVQSPRYKIIEKKQPVAFWCNPISGHNTLYWYLQNLGQGPELLIRYENEEAVDDSQLPKDRFSAERLKGVDSTLKIQPAELGDSAVYLCASSLRQGENIQYFGAGTRLSVL.

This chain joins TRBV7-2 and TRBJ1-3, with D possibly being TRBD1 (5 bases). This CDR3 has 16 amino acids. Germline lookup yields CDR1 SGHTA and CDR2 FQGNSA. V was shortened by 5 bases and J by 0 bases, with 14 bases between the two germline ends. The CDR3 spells CASSPGQAFSGNTIYF. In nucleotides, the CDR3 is TGTGCCAGCAGCCCAGGGCAGGCGTTCTCTGGAAACACCATATATTTT. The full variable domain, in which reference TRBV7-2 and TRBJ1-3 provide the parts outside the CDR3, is GAGVSQSPSNKVTEKGKDVELRCDPISGHTALYWYRQSLGQGLEFLIYFQGNSAPDKSGLPSDRFSAERTGGSVSTLTIQRTQQEDSAVYLCASSPGQAFSGNTIYFGEGSWLTVV.

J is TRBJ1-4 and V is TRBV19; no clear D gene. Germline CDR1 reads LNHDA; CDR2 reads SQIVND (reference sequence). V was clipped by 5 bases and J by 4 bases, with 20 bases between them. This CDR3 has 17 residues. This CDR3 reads CASSPRGFRLLNEKLFF. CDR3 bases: TGTGCCAGTAGTCCCCGGGGATTCAGGCTCCTTAATGAAAAACTGTTTTTT.

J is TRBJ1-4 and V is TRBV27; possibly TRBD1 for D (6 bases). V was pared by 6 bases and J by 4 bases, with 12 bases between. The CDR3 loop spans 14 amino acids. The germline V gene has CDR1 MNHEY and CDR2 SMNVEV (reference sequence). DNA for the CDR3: TGTGCCAGCAGGCGGGGGCGGGGTAATGAAAAACTGTTTTTT. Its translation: CASRRGRGNEKLFF.

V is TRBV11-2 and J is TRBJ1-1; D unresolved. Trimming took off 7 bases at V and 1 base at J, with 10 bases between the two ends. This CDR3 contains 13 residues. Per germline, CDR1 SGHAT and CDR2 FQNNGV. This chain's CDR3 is CASTRTKNTEAFF. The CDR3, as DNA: TGTGCCAGCACCAGAACCAAGAACACTGAAGCTTTCTTT. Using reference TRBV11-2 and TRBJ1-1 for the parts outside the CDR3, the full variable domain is EAGVAQSPRYKIIEKRQSVAFWCNPISGHATLYWYQQILGQGPKLLIQFQNNGVVDDSQLPKDRFSAERLKGVDSTLKIQPAKLEDSAVYLCASTRTKNTEAFFGQGTRLTVV.

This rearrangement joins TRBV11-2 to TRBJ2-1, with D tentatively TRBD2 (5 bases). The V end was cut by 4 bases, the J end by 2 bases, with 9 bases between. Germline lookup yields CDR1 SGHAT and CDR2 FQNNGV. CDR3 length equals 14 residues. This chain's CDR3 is CASSSISAYNEQFF. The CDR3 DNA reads TGTGCCAGCAGCTCCATTAGCGCCTACAATGAGCAGTTCTTC.

CDR3 sequence reads: CASSPRGLTYNEQFF. The CDR3 DNA reads TGTGCCAGCAGTCCCCGGGGACTTACCTACAATGAGCAGTTCTTC. V gene TRBV6-6 combines with J gene TRBJ2-1; TRBD2 might be the D (6 bases). Looked up from germline, CDR1 is MNHNY and CDR2 is SVGAGI (reference sequence). V shed 5 bases and J shed 2 bases, with 13 bases lying between them. The CDR3 totals 15 residues.

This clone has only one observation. The CDR3 protein is CASSGTSGLTGELFF. In DNA, the CDR3 is TGTGCCAGCAGTGGGACTAGCGGCCTCACCGGGGAGCTGTTTTTT. This chain links TRBV2 with TRBJ2-2, with 10 bases that match TRBD2. The CDR3 extends over 15 amino acids. V lost 4 bases, J lost 4 bases, and 3 bases stayed unmatched. Germline V gene data show CDR1 as SNHLY and CDR2 as FYNNEI.

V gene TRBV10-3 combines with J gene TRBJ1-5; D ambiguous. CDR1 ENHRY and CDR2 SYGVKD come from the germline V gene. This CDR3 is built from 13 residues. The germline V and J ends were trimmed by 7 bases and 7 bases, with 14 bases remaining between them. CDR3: CAITAGPGQPQHF. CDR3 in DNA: TGTGCCATCACTGCGGGCCCCGGACAGCCCCAGCATTTT.

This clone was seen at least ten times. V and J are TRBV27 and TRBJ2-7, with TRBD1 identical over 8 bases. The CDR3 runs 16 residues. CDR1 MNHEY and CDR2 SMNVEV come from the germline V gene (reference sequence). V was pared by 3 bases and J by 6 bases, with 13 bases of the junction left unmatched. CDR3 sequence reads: CASSLGTGIRGGEQYF. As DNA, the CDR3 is TGTGCCAGCAGTTTGGGGACAGGAATTAGAGGGGGCGAGCAGTACTTC.

The CDR3 protein is CAWGSSGNTIYF. For the CDR3, the DNA is TGTGCCTGGGGGAGCTCTGGAAACACCATATATTTT. This chain uses TRBV30 with TRBJ1-3; D gene unclear. Germline loops: CDR1 GTSNPN, CDR2 SVGIG (reference sequence). The V end was cut by 5 bases, the J end by 0 bases, with 5 bases between. The CDR3 totals 12 residues. The variable domain in full, with the rest retrieved from reference TRBV30 and TRBJ1-3, is SQTIHQWPATLVQPVGSPLSLECTVEGTSNPNLYWYRQAAGRGLQLLFYSVGIGQISSEVPQNLSASRPQDRQFILSSKKLLLSDSGFYLCAWGSSGNTIYFGEGSWLTVV.

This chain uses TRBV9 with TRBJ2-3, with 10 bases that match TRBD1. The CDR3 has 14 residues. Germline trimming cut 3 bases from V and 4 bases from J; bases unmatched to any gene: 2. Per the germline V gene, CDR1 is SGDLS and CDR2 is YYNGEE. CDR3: CASSAGQGPDTQYF. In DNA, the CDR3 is TGTGCCAGCAGCGCGGGACAGGGGCCAGATACGCAGTATTTT.

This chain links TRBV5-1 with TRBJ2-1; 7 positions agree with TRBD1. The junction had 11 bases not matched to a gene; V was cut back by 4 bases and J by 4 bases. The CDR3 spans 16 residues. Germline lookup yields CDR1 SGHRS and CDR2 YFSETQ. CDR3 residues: CASSPKTGSDYNEQFF. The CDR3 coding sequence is TGCGCCAGCAGCCCCAAGACAGGGTCGGATTACAATGAGCAGTTCTTC.

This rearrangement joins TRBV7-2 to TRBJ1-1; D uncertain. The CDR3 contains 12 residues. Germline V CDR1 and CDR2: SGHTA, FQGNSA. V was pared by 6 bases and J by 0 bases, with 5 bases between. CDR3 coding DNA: TGTGCCAGCAGTTACATGAACACTGAAGCTTTCTTT. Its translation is CASSYMNTEAFF.

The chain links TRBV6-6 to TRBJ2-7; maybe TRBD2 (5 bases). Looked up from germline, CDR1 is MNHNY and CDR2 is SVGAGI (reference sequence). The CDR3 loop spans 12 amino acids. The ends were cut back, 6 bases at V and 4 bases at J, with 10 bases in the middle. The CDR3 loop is CASSRRVYEQYF. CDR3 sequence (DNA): TGTGCCAGCAGCCGGCGGGTTTACGAGCAGTACTTC.